Presented here are 25 T cell receptor beta chains from one specimen sequenced in a study of MAIT cells during Salmonella Paratyphi A infection. Findings and limits, study-wide: Infection appeared not to change oligoclonal MAIT cell TRBV usage, which favoured TRBV20 and TRBV6.

Their antigens are not known. Time point in this sample: after infection, following antibiotic treatment. The MAIT cell gate was Valpha7.2+ CD161+ T cells, sorted by flow cytometry. TCRdb used MiXCR to reprocess the 5' RACE reads, holding one entry per CDR3 protein. The data contain over 1,400 distinct CDR3 sequences, 60% to 75% of them seen just once; the ten biggest clones take up 45% to 60%. The sequences come from MAIT cells from blood, collected at the last sampling point of the challenge study. Receptor source: a person aged 18 to 75 who was deliberately infected with Salmonella Paratyphi A in a paratyphoid fever challenge study.

About this clonotype: No conserved phenylalanine or tryptophan is present at the end of the CDR3, so a read error is the likely explanation. The rearrangement uses TRBV27 and TRBJ1-5; D is uncertain. The V gene's germline CDR1 is MNHEY and CDR2 SMNVEV (reference sequence). The CDR3 totals 13 residues. Trimming shortened V by 2 bases and J by 4 bases, and 6 bases separated the two germline ends. CDR3 in amino acids: CASSLTGNQPQHL. CDR3 DNA: TGTGCCAGCAGTTTAACGGGGAATCAGCCCCAGCATTTG.

The chain uses TRBV5-1 and TRBJ2-7; the match to TRBD1 covers 7 bases. V trimming: 4 bases; J trimming: 2 bases; junction bases outside the gene matches: 3. CDR1 and CDR2 (germline): SGHRS, YFSETQ. The length of the CDR3 is 13 residues. As DNA, the CDR3 is TGCGCCAGCAGCACCACAGGGGCCTACGAGCAGTACTTC. Encoded protein: CASSTTGAYEQYF.

The chain employs TRBV11-2 and TRBJ2-7; D perhaps matches TRBD1 (6 bases). The ends were cut back, 4 bases at V and 3 bases at J, with 16 bases in the middle. This CDR3 is built from 15 residues. The V gene's germline CDR1 is SGHAT and CDR2 FQNNGV. This CDR3 reads CASSSLYRVHYEQYF. The CDR3, as DNA: TGTGCCAGCAGCTCACTGTACAGGGTCCACTACGAGCAGTACTTC.

Sample share makes this clonotype medium-sized. DNA for the CDR3: TGCAGTCGTCCGGGACTAGGTGATCTCAATGAGCAGTTCTTC. This gives the protein CSRPGLGDLNEQFF. The chain joins TRBV20-1 to TRBJ2-1, with 8 bases matching TRBD2. Looked up from germline, CDR1 is DFQATT and CDR2 is SNEGSKA (reference sequence). The CDR3 runs to 14 residues. J gave up 6 bases and V 8 bases, and 12 bases lay outside the gene matches.

The chain recombines TRBV10-2 with TRBJ2-6; D might be TRBD2 (6 bases). There are 17 residues in the CDR3. With 5 bases removed from V and 4 bases from J, the gap between germline ends came to 18 bases. Per the germline V gene, CDR1 is WSHSY and CDR2 is SAAADI. CDR3 sequence: CASSSGKRREGANVLTF. The CDR3 DNA reads TGCGCCAGCAGTTCCGGGAAGAGGAGGGAGGGGGCCAACGTCCTGACTTTC.

The chain links TRBV20-1 to TRBJ1-6; D not resolved. Trimming removed 1 base at V and 10 bases at J, with 20 bases between. Germline V gene data show CDR1 as DFQATT and CDR2 as SNEGSKA (reference sequence). This CDR3 has 16 residues. The CDR3 DNA follows: TGCAGTGCTAGAGGTCCGGGGAGGAGCTCACAGTCACCCCTCCACTTT. Translated, it gives CSARGPGRSSQSPLHF.

The chain uses TRBV12-3 or TRBV12-4 and TRBJ2-1; 12 positions match TRBD2. Trimming cost V 6 bases and J 14 bases; bases outside gene matches: 14. The CDR3 length is 15 residues. Here the CDR3 reads CASSPGLAGTTGEFF. The CDR3 DNA is TGTGCCAGCAGCCCTGGACTAGCGGGAACAACCGGGGAGTTCTTC.

The V gene is TRBV7-6, the J gene TRBJ2-7, with TRBD2 identical over 7 bases. CDR3 length: 17 residues. Germline lookup yields CDR1 SGHVS and CDR2 FNYEAQ. V trimming: 0 bases; J trimming: 2 bases; junction bases outside the gene matches: 10. CDR3 residues: CASSLARSQAGAYEQYF. In DNA form, the CDR3 reads TGTGCCAGCAGCTTAGCGCGGAGCCAGGCGGGAGCCTACGAGCAGTACTTC.

V is TRBV25-1 and J is TRBJ1-6, with 7 bases matching TRBD1. The V segment lost 4 bases and the J segment 6 bases; nucleotides outside the gene matches: 6. The CDR3 is made up of 15 amino acids. Germline lookup yields CDR1 MGHDK and CDR2 SYGVNS. The CDR3 region has the DNA TGTGCCAGCAGTGCCCAAGGGGACAGTAATTCACCCCTCCACTTT. This translates into CASSAQGDSNSPLHF. Full variable domain (rest looked up from reference TRBV25-1 and TRBJ1-6): EADIYQTPRYLVIGTGKKITLECSQTMGHDKMYWYQQDPGMELHLIHYSYGVNSTEKGDLSSESTVSRIRTEHFPLTLESARPSHTSQYLCASSAQGDSNSPLHFGNGTRLTVT.

This clonotype was picked up a small number of times. The gene calls are TRBV20-1 and TRBJ2-7; TRBD2 might be the D (5 bases). The CDR3 is 14 amino acids. V gave up 6 bases and J gave up 2 bases, with 17 bases separating them. Germline V gene data show CDR1 as DFQATT and CDR2 as SNEGSKA (reference sequence). The CDR3 DNA follows: TGCAGTGCACTCGGAGGAAGGCGAACCTACGAGCAGTACTTC. Amino acid sequence: CSALGGRRTYEQYF.

As for this clonotype: Given the absence of the conserved phenylalanine or tryptophan at the CDR3 end, a read error is likely. The DNA is left out, because the CDR3 cannot be placed on it with certainty; the CDR3 is given as TCRdb lists it. This chain uses TRBV2 with TRBJ2-7; the table names TRBD2, a call not compared with the DNA. Termini included, the CDR3 measures 17 amino acids. Germline values: CDR1 SNHLY, CDR2 FYNNEI. The CDR3 reads CASSEAVGDSISYEKYG.

This clonotype was recorded many times. The chain carries TRBV6-4 and TRBJ2-3, with TRBD2 matching over 11 bases. Germline loops: CDR1 MRHNA, CDR2 SNTAGT. The CDR3 covers 15 residues. Trimming at V came to 6 bases and at J to 3 bases, leaving 5 bases not matched to a gene. The CDR3 coding sequence is TGTGCCAGCAGCTCTCTAGCGGGGGGTACAGATACGCAGTATTTT. Translation gives CASSSLAGGTDTQYF.

In nucleotides, the CDR3 is TGTGCCAGCAGTTTAGGGGTAATGAACACTGAAGCTTTCTTT. Its protein product is CASSLGVMNTEAFF. The chain uses TRBV12-3 or TRBV12-4 and TRBJ1-1; D is ambiguous. V lost 1 base, J lost 0 bases, and 6 bases lay in between. The CDR3 runs 14 residues.

Note on this clonotype: The CDR3 carries no conserved terminal phenylalanine or tryptophan, so it likely arises from a read error. The DNA is omitted, as the CDR3 cannot be located on it reliably, and the CDR3 follows TCRdb's listing. J is TRBJ1-1 and V is TRBV20-1. The CDR3 totals 12 residues, both ends included. Germline V lookup: CDR1 DFQATT, CDR2 SNEGSKA (reference sequence). CDR3: CSARAGENEEGG.

The chain recombines TRBV5-1 with TRBJ2-6; D unclear. Germline V gene lookup returns CDR1 SGHRS and CDR2 YFSETQ. This CDR3 comprises 14 residues. V dropped 4 bases and J dropped 2 bases, with 7 bases sitting between them. Here the CDR3 reads CASSRNPGANVLTF. Written as DNA, the CDR3 is TGCGCCAGCAGCCGCAATCCTGGGGCCAACGTCCTGACTTTC.

The V call is TRBV20-1, the J call TRBJ1-3, with 7 bases aligning to TRBD1. V trimming: 3 bases; J trimming: 0 bases; junction bases outside the gene matches: 14. The CDR3 totals 18 residues. The germline gives CDR1 DFQATT, CDR2 SNEGSKA (reference sequence). CDR3 coding DNA: TGCAGTGCTAGTCCCGGGACAGCTAGTTTTCTCTCTGGAAACACCATATATTTT. It is translated as CSASPGTASFLSGNTIYF.

This sequence joins TRBV20-1 and TRBJ2-7; 12 bases match TRBD2. The CDR3 is 15 amino acids. Germline trimming cut 3 bases from V and 7 bases from J; bases unmatched to any gene: 10. Germline V CDR1 and CDR2: DFQATT, SNEGSKA (reference sequence). The chain's CDR3 is CSASGRLAGVREQYF. CDR3 sequence (DNA): TGCAGTGCTAGCGGGCGACTAGCGGGAGTGCGGGAGCAGTACTTC.

This chain joins TRBV12-3 or TRBV12-4 and TRBJ1-4; D remains ambiguous. The V and J ends lost 6 bases and 8 bases respectively, with 13 bases between them. This CDR3 is 13 amino acids long. The CDR3, as DNA: TGTGCCAGCAGGGAGGGCAGTGTGGAAAAACTGTTTTTT. Amino acids: CASREGSVEKLFF.

This clonotype was detected many times. The rearrangement joins TRBV4-2 to TRBJ2-3; 9 bases agree with TRBD1. This CDR3 is 15 amino acids long. V shed 6 bases, J shed 3 bases, and the junction held 7 bases outside the gene matches. The germline V gene encodes CDR1 LGHNA and CDR2 YNFKEQ. CDR3 nucleotides: TGTGCCAGCAGGTCGACAGGGGGAGAAACAGATACGCAGTATTTT. Translating gives CASRSTGGETDTQYF.

V is TRBV6-5 and J is TRBJ2-6; D might be TRBD2 (5 bases). The V and J ends lost 4 bases and 4 bases respectively, with 8 bases between them. Germline assignment: CDR1 MNHEY and CDR2 SVGAGI. The length of the CDR3 is 14 residues. The CDR3 spells CASSFSSGANVLTF. The CDR3 nucleotides are TGTGCCAGCAGTTTCTCTAGCGGGGCCAACGTCCTGACTTTC.

The V call is TRBV20-1, the J call TRBJ2-7; the match to TRBD2 covers 8 bases. The length of the CDR3 is 14 residues. CDR1 is DFQATT, CDR2 SNEGSKA, per germline (reference sequence). With 0 bases clipped from V and 2 bases from J, the junction kept 3 bases outside the gene matches. CDR3 nucleotide sequence: TGCAGTGCTAGAGATAGCGGGGACGCCTACGAGCAGTACTTC. It encodes CSARDSGDAYEQYF.

The rearrangement uses TRBV20-1 and TRBJ2-7; TRBD2 matches at 12 bases. Germline V gene lookup returns CDR1 DFQATT and CDR2 SNEGSKA (reference sequence). V trimming: 4 bases; J trimming: 7 bases; junction bases outside the gene matches: 14. CDR3 length equals 16 residues. In DNA, the CDR3 is TGCAGTGCTACAGGGATTCCCGGGACTAGCGGGCGGGAGCAGTACTTC. As protein: CSATGIPGTSGREQYF.

This chain links TRBV7-2 with TRBJ1-1; D is unclear. Germline-derived CDR1 and CDR2 are SGHTA and FQGNSA. The CDR3 covers 15 residues. V was pared by 1 base and J by 0 bases, with 9 bases between. Here the CDR3 reads CASSLVSALNTEAFF. CDR3 coding DNA: TGTGCCAGCAGCTTAGTGTCAGCCTTGAACACTGAAGCTTTCTTT.

This clonotype appeared once. The limits of the CDR3 on the DNA are not certain, so only TCRdb's listed CDR3 is given. The rearrangement joins TRBV7-6 to TRBJ2-5; TRBD1, the table's D call, lacks a check against the DNA. The CDR3 is 21 residues long, ends included. Germline V CDR1 and CDR2: SGHVS, FNYEAQ. The CDR3 sequence: CDSSFYICSARDGGGQETQYF.

The table lists this clonotype with a count of one. The chain joins TRBV21-1 to TRBJ2-2; TRBD1 is the table's D call and was not checked against the DNA. TRBV21-1 represents a pseudogene. The CDR3 length is 17 residues. CDR3 in DNA: TGTGCCAGCAGCAAAGTAGAGGAAGGACCGGGGACCGGGGAGCTGTTTTTT. Translating it yields CASSKVEEGPGTGELFF.